This paragraph covers one TCR beta chain sequence. Its matching antigen is unknown. Repertoires were generated with immunoSEQ multiplex PCR, while TCRdb's copy carries only in-frame clones and drops some. The table records around 82,000 clones, roughly 80% of them present only once. This record belongs to a study of a mutant IDH1 vaccine in newly diagnosed glioma. Study context: Treated patients, about 60% male and about 38% female, averaged about 40 years of age. Those enrolled had earlier been treated with radiotherapy, temozolomide, or both, mostly both.

Time point reported: baseline, week 1 (first vaccination visit). The treatment: pre-vaccination baseline after standard-of-care therapy. The study enrolled donors with new WHO grade 3 or 4 IDH1-mutant, ATRX-lost astrocytomas. V shed 4 bases and J shed 0 bases, with 13 bases lying between them. Germline values: CDR1 MGHDK, CDR2 SYGVNS. The CDR3 extends over 15 amino acids. Study results and caveats: Vaccine-induced responses were seen in approximately 93% of patients, spanning several MHC alleles.

The input for sequencing was PBMCs, taken from a glioma patient treated with radiotherapy, temozolomide or both. The chain couples TRBV25-1 to TRBJ2-7; D is unclear. The TCR sequence derives from a man in his forties with glioma. Some clones in this sample may be carry-over from other donors' samples. CDR3 residues: CASSGIKGLSYEQYF. DNA for the CDR3: TGTGCCAGCAGTGGAATAAAAGGGCTCTCCTACGAGCAGTACTTC.